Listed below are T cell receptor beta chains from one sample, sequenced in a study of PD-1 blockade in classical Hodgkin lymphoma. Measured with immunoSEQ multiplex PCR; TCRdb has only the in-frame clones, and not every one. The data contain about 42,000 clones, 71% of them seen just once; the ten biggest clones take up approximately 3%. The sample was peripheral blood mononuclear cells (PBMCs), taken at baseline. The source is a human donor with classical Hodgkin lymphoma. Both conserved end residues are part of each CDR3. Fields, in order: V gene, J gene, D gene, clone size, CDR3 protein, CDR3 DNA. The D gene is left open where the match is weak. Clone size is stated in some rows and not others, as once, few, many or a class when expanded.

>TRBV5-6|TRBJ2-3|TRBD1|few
CASSPQGATDTQYF
TGTGCCAGCAGCCCACAGGGGGCCACAGATACGCAGTATTTT
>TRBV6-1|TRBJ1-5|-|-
CASRGGIDNQPQHF
TGTGCCAGCAGGGGAGGGATTGACAATCAGCCCCAGCATTTT
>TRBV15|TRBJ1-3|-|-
CATRAAGDLENTIYF
TGTGCCACCAGGGCGGCAGGGGACCTTGAAAACACCATATATTTT
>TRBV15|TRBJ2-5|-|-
CATSRFKETQYF
TGTGCCACCAGCAGGTTCAAGGAGACCCAGTACTTC
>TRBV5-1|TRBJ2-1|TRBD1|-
CASSLVRTGGSYNEQFF
TGCGCCAGCAGCTTGGTCAGAACAGGGGGCTCCTACAATGAGCAGTTCTTC
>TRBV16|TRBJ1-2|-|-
CASSQSHGLNYGYTF
TGTGCCAGCAGCCAATCGCACGGCCTGAACTATGGCTACACCTTC
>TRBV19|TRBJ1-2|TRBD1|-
CASSEDRGLNYGYTF
TGTGCCAGTAGTGAGGACAGGGGGCTGAACTATGGCTACACCTTC
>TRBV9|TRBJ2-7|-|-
CASSVGGFGYEQYF
TGTGCCAGCAGCGTAGGAGGGTTTGGCTACGAGCAGTACTTC
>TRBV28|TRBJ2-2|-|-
CASSYKMFWDTGELFF
TGTGCCAGCAGTTACAAAATGTTTTGGGACACCGGGGAGCTGTTTTTT
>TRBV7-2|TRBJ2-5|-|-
CASSFETGRETQYF
TGTGCCAGCAGCTTCGAAACAGGGAGAGAGACCCAGTACTTC
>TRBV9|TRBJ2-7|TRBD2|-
CASSVAETSVTYEQYF
TGTGCCAGCAGCGTAGCTGAGACTAGCGTCACCTACGAGCAGTACTTC
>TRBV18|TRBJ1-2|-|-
CASSPLGIWSYGYTF
TGTGCCAGCTCACCCCTGGGGATTTGGAGCTATGGCTACACCTTC
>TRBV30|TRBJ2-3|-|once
CAWGGRGRSTDTQYF
TGTGCCTGGGGAGGCAGGGGCCGTAGCACAGATACGCAGTATTTT
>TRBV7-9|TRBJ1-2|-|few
CASSPGTSSYTF
TGTGCCAGCAGCCCCGGGACATCCAGCTACACCTTC
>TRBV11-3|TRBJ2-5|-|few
CASSLGYGTQYF
TGTGCCAGCAGCCTCGGATATGGGACCCAGTACTTC
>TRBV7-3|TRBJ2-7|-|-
CASSPTLAVYEQYF
TGTGCCAGCAGCCCTACTCTAGCTGTCTACGAGCAGTACTTC
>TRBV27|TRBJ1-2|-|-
CASSFAGGDGYTF
TGTGCCAGCAGTTTCGCGGGGGGCGATGGCTACACCTTC
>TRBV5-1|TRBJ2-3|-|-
CASSLSSADRYTPSTDTQYF
TGCGCCAGCAGCTTAAGTTCCGCAGACAGGTACACTCCTAGCACAGATACGCAGTATTTT
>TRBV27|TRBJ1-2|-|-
CASSDETGGYTF
TGTGCCAGCAGCGACGAAACAGGGGGCTACACCTTC
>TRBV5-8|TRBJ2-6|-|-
CASSSGARLTF
TGTGCCAGCAGCTCGGGTGCTCGCCTGACTTTC
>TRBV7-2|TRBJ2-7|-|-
CASSLFRGYEQYF
TGTGCCAGCAGCCTATTCAGGGGCTACGAGCAGTACTTC
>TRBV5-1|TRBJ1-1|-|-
CASSWGTTGMNTEAFF
TGCGCCAGCAGCTGGGGAACTACAGGAATGAACACTGAAGCTTTCTTT
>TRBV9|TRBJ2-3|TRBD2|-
CASSNSGGQGTDTQYF
TGTGCCAGCAGTAATAGCGGGGGCCAAGGCACAGATACGCAGTATTTT
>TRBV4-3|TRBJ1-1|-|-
CASSQDWANTEAFF
TGCGCCAGCAGCCAAGATTGGGCGAACACTGAAGCTTTCTTT
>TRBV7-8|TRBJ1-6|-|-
CASSRGGAYNSPLHF
TGTGCCAGCAGCCGCGGAGGGGCCTATAATTCACCCCTCCACTTT
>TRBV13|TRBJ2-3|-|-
CASSIRLPGHLTDTQYF
TGTGCCAGCAGCATAAGACTACCGGGACACCTCACAGATACGCAGTATTTT
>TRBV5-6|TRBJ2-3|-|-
CASSFRSAVDTQYF
TGTGCCAGCAGCTTCCGTAGCGCTGTAGATACGCAGTATTTT
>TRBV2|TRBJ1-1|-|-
CASSMEDEMNTEAFF
TGTGCCAGCAGTATGGAGGACGAAATGAACACTGAAGCTTTCTTT
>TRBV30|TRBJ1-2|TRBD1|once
CAWSRDRDYGYTF
TGTGCCTGGAGCCGGGACAGGGACTATGGCTACACCTTC
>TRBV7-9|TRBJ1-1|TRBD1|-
CASLQGTEAFF
TGTGCCAGCCTACAGGGGACTGAAGCTTTCTTT
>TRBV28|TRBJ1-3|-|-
CASSWRAGENTIYF
TGTGCCAGCAGTTGGAGGGCAGGGGAGAACACCATATATTTT
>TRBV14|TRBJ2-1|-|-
CASSQVPFDSALTDEQFF
TGTGCCAGCAGCCAAGTTCCTTTCGACAGTGCCCTTACGGATGAGCAGTTCTTC
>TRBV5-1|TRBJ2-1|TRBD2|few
CASSLVGSGTHNEQFF
TGCGCCAGCAGCTTGGTTGGTAGCGGGACGCACAATGAGCAGTTCTTC
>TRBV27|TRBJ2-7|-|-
CASSLEGRGQYF
TGTGCCAGCAGTTTAGAAGGTCGGGGGCAGTACTTC
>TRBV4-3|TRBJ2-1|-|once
CASSQSEPGSFNEQFF
TGCGCCAGCAGCCAATCGGAGCCTGGTAGCTTCAATGAGCAGTTCTTC
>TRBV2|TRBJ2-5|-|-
CASSAGHPSQETQYF
TGTGCCAGCAGCGCGGGACACCCATCCCAAGAGACCCAGTACTTC
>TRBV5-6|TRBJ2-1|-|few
CASSLQSSYNEQFF
TGTGCCAGCAGCTTGCAGAGCTCCTACAATGAGCAGTTCTTC
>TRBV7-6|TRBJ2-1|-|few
CASSRLGNNEQFF
TGTGCCAGCAGCCGACTAGGGAACAATGAGCAGTTCTTC
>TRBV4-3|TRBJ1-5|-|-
CASSQDLSGWNQPQHF
TGCGCCAGCAGCCAAGACCTCTCAGGGTGGAATCAGCCCCAGCATTTT
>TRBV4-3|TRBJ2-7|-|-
CASSQLPGITYEQYF
TGCGCCAGCAGCCAGCTCCCGGGAATAACCTACGAGCAGTACTTC
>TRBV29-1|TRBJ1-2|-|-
CSVGSGHLNYGYTF
TGCAGCGTTGGGTCCGGACACCTCAACTATGGCTACACCTTC
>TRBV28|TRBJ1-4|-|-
CASSERGGQEKLFF
TGTGCCAGCAGCGAAAGGGGAGGGCAGGAAAAACTGTTTTTT
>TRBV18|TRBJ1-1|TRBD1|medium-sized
CASSRATGSTEAFF
TGTGCCAGCTCACGAGCGACAGGGAGCACTGAAGCTTTCTTT
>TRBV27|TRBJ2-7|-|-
CASSLAGYEQYF
TGTGCCAGCAGTTTGGCAGGGTACGAGCAGTACTTC
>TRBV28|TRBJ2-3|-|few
CASNPGPGTDTQYF
TGTGCCAGCAACCCGGGACCGGGCACAGATACGCAGTATTTT
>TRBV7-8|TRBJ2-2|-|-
CASRLEGAYTGELFF
TGTGCCAGCCGTCTGGAGGGGGCCTACACCGGGGAGCTGTTTTTT
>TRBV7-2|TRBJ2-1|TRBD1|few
CASSPGQGLNEQFF
TGTGCCAGCAGCCCGGGACAGGGTTTGAATGAGCAGTTCTTC
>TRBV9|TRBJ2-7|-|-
CASSPLDSYEQYF
TGTGCCAGCAGCCCATTAGACTCCTACGAGCAGTACTTC
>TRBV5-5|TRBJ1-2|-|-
CASSLAISDYGYTF
TGTGCCAGCAGCTTGGCAATTTCTGACTATGGCTACACCTTC
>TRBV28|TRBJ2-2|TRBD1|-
CASSKPGTGGAHGELFF
TGTGCCAGCAGTAAACCCGGGACAGGGGGCGCTCACGGGGAGCTGTTTTTT
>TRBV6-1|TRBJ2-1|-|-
CASRTRNEQFF
TGTGCCAGCAGGACGAGGAATGAGCAGTTCTTC
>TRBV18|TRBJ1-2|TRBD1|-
CASSPAGQGSLYGYTF
TGTGCCAGCTCACCCGCGGGACAGGGCTCCCTCTATGGCTACACCTTC
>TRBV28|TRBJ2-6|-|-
CASSAGSDSGANVLTF
TGTGCCAGCAGTGCTGGATCCGACTCTGGGGCCAACGTCCTGACTTTC
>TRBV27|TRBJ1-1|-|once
CASSPPPFGRASMNTEAFF
TGTGCCAGCTCTCCCCCCCCCTTCGGCCGTGCTTCCATGAACACTGAAGCTTTCTTT
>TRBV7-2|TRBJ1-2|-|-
CASSPHEGYTF
TGTGCCAGCAGCCCCCACGAAGGCTACACCTTC